This T cell receptor (beta chain) was identified in a study of cytomegalovirus exposure and HLA in healthy donors. Background on the study: 81% of roughly 430 genotyped donors fell in the Caucasian-associated ancestry cluster. Study results and limitations: Common viral pathogens were later found to be apparently linked to several of the most significant clusters. V- and J-gene trimming in TCR beta was tied to a missense DCLRE1C variant by an analysis performed later.

PCR was performed using 60 Vbeta and 13 Jbeta primers. Only in-frame clones appear in the TCRdb table, and some are missing; sequencing was by immunoSEQ multiplex PCR. The repertoire holds fewer than 90,000 clones, about 76% seen once, with under 15% in the top ten. On this clone itself: The target antigen is unknown.

The V and J ends lost 5 bases and 5 bases respectively, with 13 bases between them. In germline, CDR1 is SEHNR, CDR2 FQNEAQ (reference sequence). This CDR3 contains 14 residues. Each donor was nominally healthy when sampled (though unrecorded immune exposures were likely). The genes are TRBV7-9 and TRBJ1-5, with TRBD1 as a possible D gene (6 bases). The sequencing input was PBMCs. The source of this sequence is a woman aged 35 to 49 in good health and CMV-seropositive. The DNA of the CDR3 is TGTGCCAGCAGCGTTACAGGGACGCATCAGCCCCAGCATTTT. Translating gives CASSVTGTHQPQHF.